This T cell receptor (beta chain) came from a study of blood T cell repertoires in COVID-19. The overall study: T cells, B-cell-depleted T cells, or PBMCs provided the cDNA or gDNA that served as material.

Sequenced by immunoSEQ multiplex PCR; TCRdb stores in-frame clones only, minus some. Here the sample spans about 97,000 clones, 91% being singletons. This CDR3 has 14 residues. Per the germline V gene, CDR1 is SQVTM and CDR2 is ANQGSEA. The J segment lost 6 bases and the V segment lost 5 bases, leaving 9 bases of the junction unmatched. Sequenced: peripheral blood. V and J are TRBV29-1 and TRBJ1-5; 8 bases map to TRBD1. The TCR was taken from a man aged 18 to 29 with acute or convalescent COVID-19. CDR3 loop: CSVKGGTGGQPQHF. In nucleotides, the CDR3 is TGCAGCGTTAAGGGGGGGACAGGAGGTCAGCCCCAGCATTTT.